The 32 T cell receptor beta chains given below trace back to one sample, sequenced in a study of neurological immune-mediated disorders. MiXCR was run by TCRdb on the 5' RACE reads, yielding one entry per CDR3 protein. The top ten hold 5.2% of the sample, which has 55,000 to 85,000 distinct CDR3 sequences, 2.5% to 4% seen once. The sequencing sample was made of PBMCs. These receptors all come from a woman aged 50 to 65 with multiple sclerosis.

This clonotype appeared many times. The CDR3 region has the DNA TGCGCCAGCAGCCAAGGGAGGACAGTGAATCCAACTAATGAAAAACTGTTTTTT. It yields the protein CASSQGRTVNPTNEKLFF. The rearrangement links TRBV4-3 to TRBJ1-4, with D possibly matching TRBD1 (6 bases). CDR1 and CDR2 (germline): LGHNA, YSLEER. The CDR3 extends over 18 amino acids. V dropped 1 base and J dropped 0 bases, with 15 bases sitting between them.

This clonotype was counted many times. In DNA, the CDR3 is TGCAGTGCTAGAGATATCAATTATTTCCAGGCCTTCAATCAGCCCCAGCATTTT. This encodes CSARDINYFQAFNQPQHF. The rearrangement uses TRBV20-1 and TRBJ1-5; D ambiguous. This CDR3 contains 18 residues. CDR1 and CDR2 from the germline V gene are DFQATT and SNEGSKA (reference sequence). Trimming shortened V by 0 bases and J by 3 bases, and 21 bases separated the two germline ends.

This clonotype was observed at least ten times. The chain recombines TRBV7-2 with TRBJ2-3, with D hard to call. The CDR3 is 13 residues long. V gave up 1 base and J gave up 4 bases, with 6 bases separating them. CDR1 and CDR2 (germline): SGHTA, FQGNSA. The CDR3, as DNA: TGTGCCAGCAGCTTAGGTGGTGCAGATACGCAGTATTTT. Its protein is CASSLGGADTQYF.

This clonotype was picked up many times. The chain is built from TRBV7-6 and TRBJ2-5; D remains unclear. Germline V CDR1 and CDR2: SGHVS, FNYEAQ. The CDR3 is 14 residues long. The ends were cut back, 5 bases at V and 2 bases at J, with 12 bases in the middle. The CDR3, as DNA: TGTGCCAGCAGCCTGCAGACTGTTCAAGAGACCCAGTACTTC. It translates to CASSLQTVQETQYF. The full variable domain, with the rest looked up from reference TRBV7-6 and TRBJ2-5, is GAGVSQSPRYKVTKRGQDVALRCDPISGHVSLYWYRQALGQGPEFLTYFNYEAQQDKSGLPNDRFSAERPEGSISTLTIQRTEQRDSAMYRCASSLQTVQETQYFGPGTRLLVL.

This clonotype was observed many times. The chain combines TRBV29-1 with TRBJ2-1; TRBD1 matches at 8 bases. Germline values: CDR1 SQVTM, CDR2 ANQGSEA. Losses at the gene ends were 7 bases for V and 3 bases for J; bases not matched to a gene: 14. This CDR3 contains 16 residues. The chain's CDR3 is CSAVPRQGIYYNEQFF. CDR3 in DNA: TGCAGCGCCGTTCCTAGACAGGGGATATACTACAATGAGCAGTTCTTC.

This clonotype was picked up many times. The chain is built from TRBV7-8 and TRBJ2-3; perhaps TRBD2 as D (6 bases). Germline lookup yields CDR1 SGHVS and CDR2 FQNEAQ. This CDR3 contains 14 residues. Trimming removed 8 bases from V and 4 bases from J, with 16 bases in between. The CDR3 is CASQTRDWSDTQYF. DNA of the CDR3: TGTGCCAGCCAAACCCGGGACTGGTCAGATACGCAGTATTTT.

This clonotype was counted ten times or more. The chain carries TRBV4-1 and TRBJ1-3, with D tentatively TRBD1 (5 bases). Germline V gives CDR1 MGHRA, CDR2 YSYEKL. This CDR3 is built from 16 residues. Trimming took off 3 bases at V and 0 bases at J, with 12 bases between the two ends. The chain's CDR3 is CASSQGDLRSGNTIYF. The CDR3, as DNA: TGCGCCAGCAGCCAGGGGGACCTTCGCTCTGGAAACACCATATATTTT.

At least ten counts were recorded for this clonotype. The CDR3 here is CASSLGQGLDTMIEQFF. The CDR3 region has the DNA TGTGCCAGCAGTTTAGGGCAGGGTCTTGACACTATGATTGAGCAGTTCTTC. V usage is TRBV12-3 or TRBV12-4 and J usage is TRBJ2-1; D is perhaps TRBD1 (5 bases). V was shortened by 1 base and J by 9 bases, with 22 bases between the two germline ends. The length of the CDR3 is 17 residues.

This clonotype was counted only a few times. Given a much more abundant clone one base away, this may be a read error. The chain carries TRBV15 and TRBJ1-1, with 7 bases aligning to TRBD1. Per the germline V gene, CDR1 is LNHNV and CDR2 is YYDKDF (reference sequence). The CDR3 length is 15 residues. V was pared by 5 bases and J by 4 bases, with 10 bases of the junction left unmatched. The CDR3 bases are TGTGCCACCAGCGGATGGGACAGTGTGCGCACTGAAGCTTTCTTT. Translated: CATSGWDSVRTEAFF.

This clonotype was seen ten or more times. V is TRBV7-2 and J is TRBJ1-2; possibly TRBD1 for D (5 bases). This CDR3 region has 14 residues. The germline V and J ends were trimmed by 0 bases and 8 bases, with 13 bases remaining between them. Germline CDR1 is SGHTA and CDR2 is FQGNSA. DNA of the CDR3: TGTGCCAGCAGCTTAGCGCCAGGGTTGTACGGCTACACCTTC. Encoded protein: CASSLAPGLYGYTF.

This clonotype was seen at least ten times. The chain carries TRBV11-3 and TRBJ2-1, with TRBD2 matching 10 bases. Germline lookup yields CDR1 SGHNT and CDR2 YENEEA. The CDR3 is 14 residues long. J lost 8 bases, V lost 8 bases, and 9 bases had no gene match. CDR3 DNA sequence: TGTGCCAGCCGCCGACTAGCGGGCAATGATGAGCAGTTCTTC. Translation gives CASRRLAGNDEQFF. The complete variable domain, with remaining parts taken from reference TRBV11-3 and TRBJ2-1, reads EAGVVQSPRYKIIEKKQPVAFWCNPISGHNTLYWYLQNLGQGPELLIRYENEEAVDDSQLPKDRFSAERLKGVDSTLKIQPAELGDSAVYLCASRRLAGNDEQFFGPGTRLTVL.

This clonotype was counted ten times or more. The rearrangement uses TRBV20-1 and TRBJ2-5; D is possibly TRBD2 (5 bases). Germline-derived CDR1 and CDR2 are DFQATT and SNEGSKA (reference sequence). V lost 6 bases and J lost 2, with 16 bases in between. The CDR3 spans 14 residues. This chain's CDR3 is CSAVRVQTQETQYF. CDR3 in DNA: TGCAGTGCGGTGAGGGTCCAAACACAAGAGACCCAGTACTTC.

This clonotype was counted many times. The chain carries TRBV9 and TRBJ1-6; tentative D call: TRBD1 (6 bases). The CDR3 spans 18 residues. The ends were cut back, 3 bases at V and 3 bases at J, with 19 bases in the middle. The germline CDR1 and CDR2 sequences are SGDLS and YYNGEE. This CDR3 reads CASSGGGWGKGYNSPLHF. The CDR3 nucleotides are TGTGCCAGCAGCGGAGGGGGATGGGGGAAGGGCTATAATTCACCCCTCCACTTT.

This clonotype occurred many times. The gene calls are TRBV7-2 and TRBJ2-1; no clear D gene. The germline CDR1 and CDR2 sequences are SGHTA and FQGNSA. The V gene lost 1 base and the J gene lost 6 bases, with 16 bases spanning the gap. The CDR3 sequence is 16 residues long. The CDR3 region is CASSLDSSWPTNEQFF. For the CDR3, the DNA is TGTGCCAGCAGCTTAGACTCGTCATGGCCCACCAATGAGCAGTTCTTC.

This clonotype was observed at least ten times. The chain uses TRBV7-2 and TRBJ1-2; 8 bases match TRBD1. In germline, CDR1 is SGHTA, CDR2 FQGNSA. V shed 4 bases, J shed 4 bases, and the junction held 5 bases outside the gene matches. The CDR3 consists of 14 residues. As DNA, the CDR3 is TGTGCCAGCAGCTCCTACGACAGGGGCTATGGCTACACCTTC. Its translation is CASSSYDRGYGYTF.

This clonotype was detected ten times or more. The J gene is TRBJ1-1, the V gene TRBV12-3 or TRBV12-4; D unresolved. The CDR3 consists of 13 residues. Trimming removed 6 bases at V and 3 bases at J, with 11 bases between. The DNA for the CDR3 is TGTGCCAGCAGCCCGGACGGATACACTGAAGCTTTCTTT. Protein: CASSPDGYTEAFF.

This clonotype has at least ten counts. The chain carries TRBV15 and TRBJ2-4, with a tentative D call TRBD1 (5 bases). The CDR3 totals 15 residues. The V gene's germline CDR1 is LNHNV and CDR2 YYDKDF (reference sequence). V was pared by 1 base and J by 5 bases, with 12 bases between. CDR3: CATSRGTSQENIQYF. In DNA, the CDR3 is TGTGCCACCAGCAGAGGGACAAGCCAGGAAAACATTCAGTACTTC.

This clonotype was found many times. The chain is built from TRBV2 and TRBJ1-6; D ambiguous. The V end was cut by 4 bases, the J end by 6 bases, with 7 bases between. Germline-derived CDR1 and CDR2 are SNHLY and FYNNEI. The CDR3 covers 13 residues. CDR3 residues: CASSADLNSPLHF. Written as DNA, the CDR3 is TGTGCCAGCAGTGCGGACCTTAATTCACCCCTCCACTTT.

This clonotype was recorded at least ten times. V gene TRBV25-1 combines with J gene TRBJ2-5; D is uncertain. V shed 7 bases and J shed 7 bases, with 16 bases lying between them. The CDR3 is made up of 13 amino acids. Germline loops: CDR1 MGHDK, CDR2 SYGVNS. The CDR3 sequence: CASIRLLSRTQYF. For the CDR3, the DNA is TGTGCCAGCATACGGCTGCTAAGTCGGACCCAGTACTTC. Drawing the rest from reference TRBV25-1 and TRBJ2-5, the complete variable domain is EADIYQTPRYLVIGTGKKITLECSQTMGHDKMYWYQQDPGMELHLIHYSYGVNSTEKGDLSSESTVSRIRTEHFPLTLESARPSHTSQYLCASIRLLSRTQYFGPGTRLLVL.

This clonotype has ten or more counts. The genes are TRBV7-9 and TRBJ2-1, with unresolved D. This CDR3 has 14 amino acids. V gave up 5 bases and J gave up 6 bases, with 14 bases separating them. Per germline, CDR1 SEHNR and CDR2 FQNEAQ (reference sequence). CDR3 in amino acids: CASSAILPSNEQFF. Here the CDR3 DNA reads TGTGCCAGCAGCGCAATACTACCTTCCAATGAGCAGTTCTTC.

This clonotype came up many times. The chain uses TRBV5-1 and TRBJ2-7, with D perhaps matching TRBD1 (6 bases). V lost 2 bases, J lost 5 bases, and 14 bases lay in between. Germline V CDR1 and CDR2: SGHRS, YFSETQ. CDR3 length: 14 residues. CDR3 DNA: TGCGCCAGCAGCTTCGCCGGACAGATCCACGAGCAGTACTTC. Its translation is CASSFAGQIHEQYF.

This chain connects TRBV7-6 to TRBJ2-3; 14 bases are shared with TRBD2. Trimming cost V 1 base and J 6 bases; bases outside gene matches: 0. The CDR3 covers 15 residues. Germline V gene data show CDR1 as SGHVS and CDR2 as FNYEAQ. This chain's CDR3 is CASSLGTSGRDTQYF. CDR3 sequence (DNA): TGTGCCAGCAGCTTAGGGACTAGCGGGAGGGATACGCAGTATTTT.

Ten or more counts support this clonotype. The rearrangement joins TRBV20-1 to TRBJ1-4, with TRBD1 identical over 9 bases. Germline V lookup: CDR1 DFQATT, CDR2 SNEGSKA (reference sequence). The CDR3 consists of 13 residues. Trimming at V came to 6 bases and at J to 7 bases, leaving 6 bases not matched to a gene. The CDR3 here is CSATTGGIEKLFF. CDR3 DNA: TGCAGTGCCACGACAGGGGGAATTGAAAAACTGTTTTTT.

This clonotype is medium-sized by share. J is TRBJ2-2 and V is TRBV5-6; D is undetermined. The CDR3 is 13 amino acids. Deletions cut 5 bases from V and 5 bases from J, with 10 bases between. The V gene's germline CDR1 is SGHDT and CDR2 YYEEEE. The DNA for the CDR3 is TGTGCCAGCAGTCAGGTCGGGACCGGGGAGCTGTTTTTT. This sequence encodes CASSQVGTGELFF. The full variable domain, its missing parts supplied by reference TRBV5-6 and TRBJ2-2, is DAGVTQSPTHLIKTRGQQVTLRCSPKSGHDTVSWYQQALGQGPQFIFQYYEEEERQRGNFPDRFSGHQFPNYSSELNVNALLLGDSALYLCASSQVGTGELFFGEGSRLTVL.

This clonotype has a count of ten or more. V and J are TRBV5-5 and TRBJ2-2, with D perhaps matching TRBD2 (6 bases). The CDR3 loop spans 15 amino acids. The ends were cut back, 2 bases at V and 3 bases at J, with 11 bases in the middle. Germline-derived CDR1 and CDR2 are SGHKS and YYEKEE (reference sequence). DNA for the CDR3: TGTGCCAGCAGCTTACGGGAGTACGACACCGGGGAGCTGTTTTTT. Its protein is CASSLREYDTGELFF.

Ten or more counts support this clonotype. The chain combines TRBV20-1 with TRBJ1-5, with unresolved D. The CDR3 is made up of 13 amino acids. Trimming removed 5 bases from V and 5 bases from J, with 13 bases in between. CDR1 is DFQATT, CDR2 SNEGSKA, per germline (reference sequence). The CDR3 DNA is TGCAGTGCTCTCTCAAGAGTTGATCAGCCCCAGCATTTT. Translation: CSALSRVDQPQHF.

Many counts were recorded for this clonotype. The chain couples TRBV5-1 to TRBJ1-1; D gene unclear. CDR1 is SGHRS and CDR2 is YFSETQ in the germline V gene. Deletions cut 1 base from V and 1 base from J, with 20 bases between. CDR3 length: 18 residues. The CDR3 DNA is TGCGCCAGCAGCTTGTTGGTTGGTGGGTACGCTCAGAACACTGAAGCTTTCTTT. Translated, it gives CASSLLVGGYAQNTEAFF.

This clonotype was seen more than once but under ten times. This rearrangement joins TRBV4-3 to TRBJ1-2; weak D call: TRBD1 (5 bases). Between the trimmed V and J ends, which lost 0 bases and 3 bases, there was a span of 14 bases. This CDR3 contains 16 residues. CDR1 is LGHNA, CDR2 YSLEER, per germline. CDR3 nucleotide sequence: TGCGCCAGCAGCCAAGACCCAATCACGGGGGACTATGGCTACACCTTC. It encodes CASSQDPITGDYGYTF.

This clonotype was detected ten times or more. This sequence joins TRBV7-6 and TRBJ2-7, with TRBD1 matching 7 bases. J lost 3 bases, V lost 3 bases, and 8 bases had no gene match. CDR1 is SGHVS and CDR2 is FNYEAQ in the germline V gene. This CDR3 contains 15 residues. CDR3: CASSLESDRLYEQYF. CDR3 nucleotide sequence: TGTGCCAGCAGCTTGGAATCGGACAGGCTCTACGAGCAGTACTTC.

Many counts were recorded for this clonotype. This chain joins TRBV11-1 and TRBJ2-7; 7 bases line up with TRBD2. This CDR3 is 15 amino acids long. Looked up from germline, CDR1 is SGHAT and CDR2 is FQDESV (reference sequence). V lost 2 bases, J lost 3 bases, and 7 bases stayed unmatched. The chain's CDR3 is CASSLRQGGIYEQYV. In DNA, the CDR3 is TGTGCCAGCAGCTTAAGGCAGGGAGGGATCTACGAGCAGTACGTC.

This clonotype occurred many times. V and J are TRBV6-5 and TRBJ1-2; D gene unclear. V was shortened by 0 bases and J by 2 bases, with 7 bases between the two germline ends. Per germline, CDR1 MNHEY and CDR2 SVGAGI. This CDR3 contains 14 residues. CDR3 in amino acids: CASSYSPENYGYTF. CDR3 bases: TGTGCCAGCAGTTACTCTCCGGAAAACTATGGCTACACCTTC.

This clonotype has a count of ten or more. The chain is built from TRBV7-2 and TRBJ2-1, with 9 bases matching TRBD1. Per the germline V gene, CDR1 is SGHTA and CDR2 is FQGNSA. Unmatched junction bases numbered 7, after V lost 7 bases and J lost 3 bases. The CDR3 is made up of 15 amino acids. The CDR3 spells CASTKQGAVYNEQFF. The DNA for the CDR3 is TGTGCCAGCACTAAACAGGGGGCTGTCTACAATGAGCAGTTCTTC.